This T cell receptor beta chain came from a study of blood T cell repertoires in COVID-19. The V segment lost 3 bases and the J segment 8 bases; nucleotides outside the gene matches: 10. Germline V gene sequence: CDR1 MGHDK, CDR2 SYGVNS. CDR3 length equals 15 residues. Sequenced by immunoSEQ multiplex PCR; TCRdb stores in-frame clones only, minus some. The table includes over 250,000 clones, 70% to 90% detected once. The specimen was peripheral blood. The source of this sequence is a woman aged 70-85 years with acute or convalescent COVID-19. The V gene is TRBV25-1, the J gene TRBJ2-1, with 7 bases that match TRBD2. CDR3 amino acids: CASSESGAGNHEQFF. DNA for the CDR3: TGTGCCAGCAGTGAGAGCGGGGCAGGGAATCATGAGCAGTTCTTC.